This T cell receptor (beta chain) was retrieved from a study of T cells in women clearing cervical HPV infection. Study-level findings and limits: Combining TCR richness with V gene abundances gave around 0.87 AUC.

On this clone: Its antigen is unknown. The read is 3 residues too short to cover the CDR3 end, so that end is filled in from the germline J gene.

CDR1 and CDR2 from the germline V gene are SGHRS and YFSETQ. The CDR3 has 12 amino acids. The ends were cut back, 4 bases at V and 1 base at J, with 5 bases in the middle. TCRdb keeps only in-frame clones here, not all; method: immunoSEQ multiplex PCR. This table lists fewer than 40,000 clones. The clonotype comes from a woman between 18 and 69 years old with a cervical HPV16 infection that either progressed to CIN3+ or cleared (not recorded which). The sequencing input was blood buffy coat. The J gene is TRBJ1-1, the V gene TRBV5-1; no clear D gene. The CDR3 DNA, read in part, is TGCGCCAGCAGCGCAGGGAACACTGAA. Its translation: CASSAGNTE. The complete CDR3 reads CASSAGNTEAFF.